A single T cell receptor beta chain is shown here with its context. Its antigen is unknown. Donors contributed one heparinised blood draw apiece, averaging about 116 mL. This sample is drawn from a study of beta chain features in type 1 diabetes. Study overall: Sorted cells numbering around 110,000,000 were examined across all samples.

V lost 4 bases and J lost 0, with 19 bases in between. This CDR3 is 17 amino acids long. The V gene's germline CDR1 is MGHRA and CDR2 YSYEKL. The authors reverse transcribed all of the isolated RNA, so sequencing captured expressed TCRB transcripts. Method: immunoSEQ multiplex PCR; TCRdb's copy keeps in-frame clones and lacks some. The sample has tens of thousands of clones; under 70% are singletons. Study conclusions and caveats: Sequencing from cDNA could over-represent high-TCR-expressing cells. All four CD4+ subsets of Type 1 diabetes patients contained TCRB CDR3s that were moderately but significantly shorter.

The chain employs TRBV4-1 and TRBJ2-7, with D perhaps matching TRBD2 (5 bases). This clonotype was obtained from a woman in her forties with type 1 diabetes. Sequencing input: stem cell memory CD4+ T cells from blood. CDR3 region: CASSPYWTGDDSYEQYF. The CDR3 DNA reads as TGCGCCAGCAGCCCTTATTGGACTGGCGACGACTCCTACGAGCAGTACTTC.